This TCR beta chain is from a study of T cells in Graves' hyperthyroidism and ophthalmopathy. The CDR3 loop spans 13 amino acids. Germline lookup yields CDR1 KGHDR and CDR2 SFDVKD. V gave up 12 bases and J gave up 4 bases; unmatched junction bases: 7. The CDR3 regions of TCR beta were amplified from RNA transcripts. Carried out on the TCR CDR3, a first-round RT-PCR used the HTBI primer set. Using its own MiXCR run on the multiplex PCR reads, TCRdb lists one record per CDR3 protein. The sample holds 400,000 or so distinct CDR3 sequences; roughly an eighth are singletons and the top ten take around 27%.

The material sequenced was blood. This chain links TRBV24-1 with TRBJ1-5; 8 positions match TRBD1. The TCR originated in a man in his fifties or sixties with Graves' ophthalmopathy. This chain's CDR3 is CAAGQGVNQPQHF. For the CDR3, the DNA is TGTGCCGCTGGACAGGGCGTTAATCAGCCCCAGCATTTT.